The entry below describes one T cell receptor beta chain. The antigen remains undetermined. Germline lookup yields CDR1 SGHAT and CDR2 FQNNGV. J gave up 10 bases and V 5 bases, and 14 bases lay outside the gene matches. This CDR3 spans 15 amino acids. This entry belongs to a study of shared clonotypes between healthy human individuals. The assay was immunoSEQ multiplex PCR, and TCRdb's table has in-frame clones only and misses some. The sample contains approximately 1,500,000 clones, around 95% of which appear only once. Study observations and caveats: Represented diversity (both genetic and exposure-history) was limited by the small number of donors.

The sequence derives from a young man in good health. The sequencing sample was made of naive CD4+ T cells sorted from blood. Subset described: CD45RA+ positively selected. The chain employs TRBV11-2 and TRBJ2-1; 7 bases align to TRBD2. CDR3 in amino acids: CASSIRTSLLREQFF. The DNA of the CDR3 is TGTGCCAGCAGCATAAGGACTAGTCTGTTAAGGGAGCAGTTCTTC.